This record concerns one TCR beta chain sequence. The sample comes from a study of CD8 T cells in Susac syndrome. Random hexamers were used to reverse transcribe the RNA input (about 0.5 to 1 ug). A multiplex approach, immunoSEQ multiplex PCR, amplified TCR beta CDR3 across 54 Vbeta and 13 Jbeta. Using its own MiXCR run on the immunoSEQ multiplex PCR reads, TCRdb lists one record per CDR3 protein. The sample holds 100,000 to 150,000 distinct CDR3 sequences, about 94% seen once. Per the germline V gene, CDR1 is MNHEY and CDR2 is SVGEGT. The CDR3 extends over 14 amino acids. V was clipped by 6 bases and J by 3 bases, with 12 bases between them. High-throughput TCR beta sequencing covered peripheral CD8+ and CD4+ T cells. TEMRA cells were FACS-enriched, with CD8+ and CD4+ T cells isolated negatively.

This chain links TRBV6-2 or TRBV6-3 with TRBJ2-1; the D gene is possibly TRBD2 (6 bases). The sequenced sample consisted of CD4+ T cells from PBMCs. The TCR sequence derives from a human donor in good health. The CDR3 reads CASSQRRGYNEQFF. The DNA for the CDR3 is TGTGCCAGCAGCCAAAGGAGGGGCTACAATGAGCAGTTCTTC.